This T cell receptor beta chain originates from a study of cytomegalovirus exposure and HLA in healthy donors. Study-level findings and limits: As a later analysis revealed, the rate of TCR association differed by HLA locus, with DRB1 most and HLA-C fewest.

V was trimmed by 5 bases and J by 1 base, leaving 12 bases between them. Germline-derived CDR1 and CDR2 are SEHNR and FQNEAQ (reference sequence). The CDR3 is 15 residues long. This clone was observed a handful of times. The antigen remains undetermined. 60 Vbeta and 13 Jbeta primers were used in PCR. TCRdb keeps only in-frame clones here, not all; method: immunoSEQ multiplex PCR. The table lists 85,000 to 95,000 clones, about 7.6% of them singletons. This chain connects TRBV7-9 to TRBJ2-1; D uncertain. The receptor was isolated from a man aged 45-60 years in good health and CMV-seronegative. The sample consisted of PBMCs. The CDR3 is CASSPASGSYNEQFF. DNA of the CDR3: TGTGCCAGCAGCCCCGCATCGGGTTCCTACAATGAGCAGTTCTTC. Full variable domain (outside the CDR3, taken from reference TRBV7-9 and TRBJ2-1): DTGVSQNPRHKITKRGQNVTFRCDPISEHNRLYWYRQTLGQGPEFLTYFQNEAQLEKSRLLSDRFSAERPKGSFSTLEIQRTEQGDSAMYLCASSPASGSYNEQFFGPGTRLTVL.